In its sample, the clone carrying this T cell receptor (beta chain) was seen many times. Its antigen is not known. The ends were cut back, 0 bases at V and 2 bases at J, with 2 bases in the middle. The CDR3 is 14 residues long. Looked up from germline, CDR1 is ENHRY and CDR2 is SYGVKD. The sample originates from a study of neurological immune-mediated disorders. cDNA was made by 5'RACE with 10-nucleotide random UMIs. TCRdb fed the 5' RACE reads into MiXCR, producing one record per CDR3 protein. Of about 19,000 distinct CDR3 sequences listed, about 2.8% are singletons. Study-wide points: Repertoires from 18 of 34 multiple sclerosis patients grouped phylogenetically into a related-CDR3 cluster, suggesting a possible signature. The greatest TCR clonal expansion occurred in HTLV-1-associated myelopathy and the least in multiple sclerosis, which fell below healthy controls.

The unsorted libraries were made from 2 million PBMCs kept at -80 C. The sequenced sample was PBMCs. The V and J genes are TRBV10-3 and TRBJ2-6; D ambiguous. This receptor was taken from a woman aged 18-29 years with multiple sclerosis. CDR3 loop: CAISESAGANVLTF. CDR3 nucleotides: TGTGCCATCAGTGAGTCAGCTGGGGCCAACGTCCTGACTTTC.